One and the same sample provided the 9 T cell receptor beta chains below, sequenced in a study of T cells after yellow fever vaccination. TCRdb passed the 5' RACE reads through MiXCR, listing each CDR3 protein once. Of under 80,000 distinct CDR3 sequences in the sample, 7.4% were seen once. The material sequenced was CD8+ T cells sorted from PBMCs, taken 15 days after the yellow fever booster vaccination. The receptors here all came from a man aged 25 to 40 who received the YFV17D yellow fever vaccine.

This clonotype was detected ten times or more. The chain combines TRBV12-3 or TRBV12-4 with TRBJ2-3; possibly TRBD2 for D (5 bases). V lost 6 bases and J lost 2, with 9 bases in between. The CDR3 covers 13 residues. The CDR3 here is CASRTGNTDTQYF. The CDR3 DNA follows: TGTGCCAGCAGAACGGGGAACACAGATACGCAGTATTTT.

On this clonotype itself: A read error may be the cause here, since a much bigger clone is one base away. The rearrangement uses TRBV5-5 and TRBJ1-1, with 8 bases fitting TRBD1. The CDR3 has 14 residues. V shed 4 bases, J shed 5 bases, and the junction held 7 bases outside the gene matches. CDR1 and CDR2 (germline): SGHKS, YYEKEE (reference sequence). CDR3: CASSLWTGKTEAFF. The CDR3, as DNA: TGTGCCAGCAGCCTGTGGACAGGGAAGACTGAAGCTTTCTTT.

This clonotype was counted once. A much larger clone is a single base away; this may be a read error. The rearrangement joins TRBV11-2 to TRBJ2-5; TRBD1 or TRBD2 may be the D gene (5 bases each). Germline values: CDR1 SGHAT, CDR2 FQNNGV. The CDR3 covers 13 residues. V was cut by 5 bases and J by 4 bases, with 11 bases left in between. The CDR3 here is CASSKPGAETQYF. Here the CDR3 DNA reads TGTGCCAGCAGCAAACCCGGGGCAGAGACCCAGTACTTC.

This clonotype was counted many times. The CDR3 loop is CASSPTAREKTQYF. CDR3 DNA sequence: TGTGCCAGCAGTCCAACCGCAAGGGAAAAGACCCAGTACTTC. The chain combines TRBV27 with TRBJ2-5; no reliable D call. V was trimmed by 5 bases and J by 6 bases, leaving 16 bases between them. The length of the CDR3 is 14 residues. CDR1 and CDR2 from the germline V gene are MNHEY and SMNVEV (reference sequence).

About this clonotype: A single base separates this from a much larger clone, so it may be a read error. V and J are TRBV10-3 and TRBJ2-6; possible D gene TRBD1, 6 bases. Germline CDR1 and CDR2: ENHRY and SYGVKD. The CDR3 is made up of 18 amino acids. CDR3 in DNA: TGTGCCACCAGTGAGGGGACACCTCTCTACTCTGGGGCCAACGTCCTGACTTTC. Translating gives CATSEGTPLYSGANVLTF.

This clonotype has ten or more counts. The chain joins TRBV29-1 to TRBJ1-1, with D tentatively TRBD1 (6 bases). Trimming shortened V by 0 bases and J by 5 bases, and 13 bases separated the two germline ends. Per germline, CDR1 SQVTM and CDR2 ANQGSEA. The length of the CDR3 is 14 residues. CDR3 bases: TGCAGCGTTGAAGACAACAAGGGGGGGACTGAAGCTTTCTTT. This encodes CSVEDNKGGTEAFF.

This clonotype was found many times. The gene calls are TRBV27 and TRBJ2-7, with TRBD2 matching over 9 bases. Germline V gene data show CDR1 as MNHEY and CDR2 as SMNVEV (reference sequence). Germline trimming cut 5 bases from V and 2 bases from J; bases unmatched to any gene: 4. The CDR3 totals 14 residues. CDR3 sequence: CASSLTSGPYEQYF. The CDR3 bases are TGTGCCAGCAGTCTGACTAGCGGCCCCTACGAGCAGTACTTC.

In this sample, this clonotype turned up many times. The J gene is TRBJ2-3, the V gene TRBV5-5; 8 positions match TRBD1. CDR1 is SGHKS and CDR2 is YYEKEE in the germline V gene (reference sequence). The length of the CDR3 is 15 residues. Trimming at V came to 3 bases and at J to 5 bases, leaving 8 bases not matched to a gene. The CDR3 loop is CASSSGQGVGDTQYF. CDR3 sequence (DNA): TGTGCCAGCAGCTCTGGACAGGGCGTGGGAGATACGCAGTATTTT. The full variable domain, completed using reference TRBV5-5 and TRBJ2-3, is DAGVTQSPTHLIKTRGQQVTLRCSPISGHKSVSWYQQVLGQGPQFIFQYYEKEERGRGNFPDRFSARQFPNYSSELNVNALLLGDSALYLCASSSGQGVGDTQYFGPGTRLTVL.

This clonotype was counted ten times or more. CDR3 nucleotide sequence: TGTGCCAGAGGACAAGGCGGGGAGACCCAGTACTTC. Protein sequence: CARGQGGETQYF. V is TRBV2 and J is TRBJ2-5, with D tentatively TRBD1 or TRBD2 (5 bases each). Germline V gives CDR1 SNHLY, CDR2 FYNNEI. The CDR3 consists of 12 residues. The V end was cut by 9 bases, the J end by 5 bases, with 13 bases between. The whole variable domain, remainder taken from reference TRBV2 and TRBJ2-5, is EPEVTQTPSHQVTQMGQEVILRCVPISNHLYFYWYRQILGQKVEFLVSFYNNEISEKSEIFDDQFSVERPDGSNFTLKIRSTKLEDSAMYFCARGQGGETQYFGPGTRLLVL.